The 25 T cell receptor beta chains listed next were all sequenced from one sample in a study of glioma-infiltrating T cells after dendritic cell vaccination. As to time point: after dendritic cell vaccination, including at tumor progression/relapse. Generated by immunoSEQ multiplex PCR, the TCRdb table keeps only in-frame clones and is missing some. The sample yields roughly 100,000 clones, nearly 90% seen once. Material: blood, obtained after dendritic cell vaccination. Receptors were obtained from a human donor with glioblastoma.

The chain employs TRBV5-1 and TRBJ2-3; 12 bases are a match to TRBD2. CDR3 length: 16 amino acids. The germline CDR1 and CDR2 sequences are SGHRS and YFSETQ. Trimming cost V 6 bases and J 7 bases; bases outside gene matches: 12. The CDR3 sequence: CASTVDTSGRSNTQYF. The CDR3 region has the DNA TGCGCCAGCACCGTCGATACTAGCGGGAGGTCAAATACGCAGTATTTT.

This chain connects TRBV10-3 to TRBJ1-3; maybe TRBD1 (6 bases). This CDR3 spans 16 amino acids. Per the germline V gene, CDR1 is ENHRY and CDR2 is SYGVKD. V dropped 5 bases and J dropped 0 bases, with 14 bases sitting between them. Here the CDR3 DNA reads TGTGCCATCAGTCCTGGACAGTCTCTCTCTGGAAACACCATATATTTT. It encodes CAISPGQSLSGNTIYF.

J is TRBJ2-1 and V is TRBV2, with 10 positions matching TRBD1. V was pared by 6 bases and J by 2 bases, with 4 bases of the junction left unmatched. Germline CDR1 is SNHLY and CDR2 is FYNNEI. The CDR3 extends over 15 amino acids. In nucleotides, the CDR3 is TGTGCCAGCAGCGTGGGACAGGGGCCCTACAATGAGCAGTTCTTC. It yields the protein CASSVGQGPYNEQFF.

V gene TRBV7-9 combines with J gene TRBJ2-3, with 12 bases aligning to TRBD2. V was pared by 1 base and J by 1 base, with 0 bases of the junction left unmatched. From germline, CDR1 is SEHNR and CDR2 FQNEAQ (reference sequence). This CDR3 is built from 16 residues. This CDR3 reads CASSLGTSGGTDTQYF. The CDR3 bases are TGTGCCAGCAGCTTAGGGACTAGCGGGGGCACAGATACGCAGTATTTT.

This chain uses TRBV14 with TRBJ2-5; D is perhaps TRBD2 (6 bases). The DNA end lines up better with TRBJ2-7; the J call may be wrong. Germline CDR1 reads SGHDN; CDR2 reads FVKESK. CDR3 length: 16 amino acids. In nucleotides, the CDR3 is TGTGCCAGCAGCCAAGATCCGAGGCTAGCGTGGTACGAGCAGTACTTC. Its protein product is CASSQDPRLAWYEQYF.

The chain combines TRBV19 with TRBJ1-5; perhaps TRBD1 as D (5 bases). Germline V lookup: CDR1 LNHDA, CDR2 SQIVND (reference sequence). CDR3 length equals 13 residues. The ends were cut back, 5 bases at V and 1 base at J, with 6 bases in the middle. In DNA, the CDR3 is TGTGCCAGTAGTGGGGCGAGCAATCAGCCCCAGCATTTT. The encoded protein is CASSGASNQPQHF.

This chain uses TRBV27 with TRBJ1-5; 8 nucleotides agree with TRBD1. Unmatched junction bases numbered 7, after V lost 6 bases and J lost 6 bases. Per the germline V gene, CDR1 is MNHEY and CDR2 is SMNVEV (reference sequence). The CDR3 extends over 14 amino acids. The CDR3 nucleotides read TGTGCCAGCAGGGGCAGGGGGCGTAGTCAGCCCCAGCATTTT. It translates to CASRGRGRSQPQHF.

The CDR3 loop is CASSALLSGKGGNTIYF. DNA of the CDR3: TGTGCCAGCAGTGCTCTCCTTTCGGGCAAGGGGGGAAACACCATATATTTT. The rearrangement links TRBV7-8 to TRBJ1-3, with D perhaps TRBD1 (5 bases). Germline lookup yields CDR1 SGHVS and CDR2 FQNEAQ. The CDR3 is made up of 17 amino acids. Trimming pared 6 bases from V and 4 bases from J, leaving 22 bases between.

This clone was seen a handful of times. The chain couples TRBV2 to TRBJ2-3; D ambiguous. Trimming cost V 6 bases and J 1 base, with 11 bases left between them. Germline assignment: CDR1 SNHLY and CDR2 FYNNEI. The CDR3 is 14 amino acids. The CDR3 here is CASRPSVGTDTQYF. CDR3 nucleotide sequence: TGTGCCAGCAGACCCTCGGTCGGCACAGATACGCAGTATTTT.

V usage is TRBV5-4 and J usage is TRBJ2-1, with D possibly being TRBD2 (5 bases). CDR3 length: 13 residues. Per the germline V gene, CDR1 is SGHNT and CDR2 is YYREEE (reference sequence). V lost 2 bases to trimming and J lost 9 bases, with 12 bases between them. The DNA for the CDR3 is TGTGCCAGCAGCTTATCGGGGTTTGGTGAGCAGTTCTTC. Translated, it gives CASSLSGFGEQFF.

The V and J genes are TRBV5-1 and TRBJ2-2; a possible D gene is TRBD2 (5 bases). Germline-derived CDR1 and CDR2 are SGHRS and YFSETQ. CDR3 size: 14 residues. Trimming removed 0 bases from V and 4 bases from J, with 7 bases in between. CDR3 residues: CASSLDEGTGELFF. The CDR3 DNA reads as TGCGCCAGCAGCTTGGACGAGGGCACCGGGGAGCTGTTTTTT.

The chain combines TRBV19 with TRBJ2-1; a possible D gene is TRBD1 (6 bases). The germline V and J ends were trimmed by 6 bases and 5 bases, with 20 bases remaining between them. Germline assignment: CDR1 LNHDA and CDR2 SQIVND (reference sequence). This CDR3 spans 16 amino acids. CDR3 nucleotide sequence: TGTGCCAGTAGCCTGCAGGGGACAAGAGGCGACAATGAGCAGTTCTTC. It yields the protein CASSLQGTRGDNEQFF.

The gene calls are TRBV6-5 and TRBJ1-1; D gene ambiguous. This CDR3 has 13 amino acids. Between the trimmed V and J ends, which lost 5 bases and 4 bases, there was a span of 11 bases. Germline V gene data show CDR1 as MNHEY and CDR2 as SVGAGI. The CDR3 spells CASSKWAGTEAFF. The CDR3 coding sequence is TGTGCCAGCAGTAAATGGGCGGGCACTGAAGCTTTCTTT.

V and J are TRBV18 and TRBJ2-5; tentative D call: TRBD1 (6 bases). V lost 0 bases to trimming and J lost 5 bases, with 16 bases between them. Looked up from germline, CDR1 is KGHSH and CDR2 is LQKENI. CDR3 size: 16 residues. The CDR3: CASSPPVQGIEETQYF. DNA for the CDR3: TGTGCCAGCTCACCACCGGTACAGGGTATAGAGGAGACCCAGTACTTC.

V and J are TRBV6-1 and TRBJ1-4, with TRBD1 matching over 9 bases. Germline loops: CDR1 MNHNS, CDR2 SASEGT. Trimming at V came to 2 bases and at J to 10 bases, leaving 14 bases not matched to a gene. This CDR3 is built from 17 residues. The CDR3: CASSETNGPRDRVKLFF. The CDR3 DNA reads TGTGCCAGCAGTGAAACAAATGGTCCCCGGGACAGGGTAAAACTGTTTTTT.

The genes are TRBV10-1 and TRBJ2-7, with TRBD1 matching over 9 bases. From germline, CDR1 is WNHNN and CDR2 SYGVQD (reference sequence). Trimming took 2 bases from V and 3 from J; bases not matched to a gene: 2. CDR3 length equals 14 residues. The CDR3 region is CASSERDRVYEQYF. The CDR3, as DNA: TGCGCCAGCAGTGAGAGGGACAGGGTCTACGAGCAGTACTTC.

This rearrangement joins TRBV30 to TRBJ1-6; unclear D gene. Germline V gene lookup returns CDR1 GTSNPN and CDR2 SVGIG (reference sequence). Trimming stripped 1 base from V and 0 bases from J, with 4 bases between. The length of the CDR3 is 14 residues. The chain's CDR3 is CAWSGPSYNSPLHF. The CDR3 DNA reads TGTGCCTGGAGTGGGCCCTCCTATAATTCACCCCTCCACTTT. The full variable domain, rest sourced from reference TRBV30 and TRBJ1-6, is SQTIHQWPATLVQPVGSPLSLECTVEGTSNPNLYWYRQAAGRGLQLLFYSVGIGQISSEVPQNLSASRPQDRQFILSSKKLLLSDSGFYLCAWSGPSYNSPLHFGNGTRLTVT.

The V gene is TRBV27, the J gene TRBJ2-3, with a weak D call TRBD2 (5 bases). This CDR3 contains 14 residues. V gave up 6 bases and J gave up 5 bases, with 15 bases separating them. From germline, CDR1 is MNHEY and CDR2 SMNVEV (reference sequence). This chain's CDR3 is CASRPTAAGDTQYF. CDR3 nucleotides: TGTGCCAGCAGACCTACAGCGGCTGGAGATACGCAGTATTTT.

The chain couples TRBV2 to TRBJ2-3; 10 nucleotides match TRBD2. Trimming removed 3 bases from V and 4 bases from J; junction bases left unmatched: 1. This CDR3 is 14 amino acids long. The germline V gene has CDR1 SNHLY and CDR2 FYNNEI. The CDR3 region is CASSEGLASDTQYF. CDR3 bases: TGTGCCAGCAGTGAGGGACTAGCGTCAGATACGCAGTATTTT.

Here the CDR3 DNA reads TGTGCCTGGAGACAGGGGAACCCAACCACCTACAATGAGCAGTTCTTC. This translates into CAWRQGNPTTYNEQFF. This chain links TRBV30 with TRBJ2-1; 7 positions match TRBD1. Germline CDR1 is GTSNPN and CDR2 is SVGIG (reference sequence). The CDR3 has 16 amino acids. Trimming took 3 bases from V and 2 from J; bases not matched to a gene: 10.

The chain carries TRBV30 and TRBJ1-1; possibly TRBD1 for D (5 bases). Trimming stripped 3 bases from V and 1 base from J, with 9 bases between. CDR3 length equals 13 residues. CDR1 is GTSNPN and CDR2 is SVGIG in the germline V gene (reference sequence). CDR3 DNA sequence: TGTGCCTGGAGGACAGTGGGGAACACTGAAGCTTTCTTT. This translates into CAWRTVGNTEAFF.

This chain links TRBV7-9 with TRBJ2-1, with TRBD1 identical over 12 bases. Trimming removed 3 bases from V and 4 bases from J; junction bases left unmatched: 1. The V gene's germline CDR1 is SEHNR and CDR2 FQNEAQ (reference sequence). The CDR3 has 15 residues. CDR3 loop: CASSLGQGAYNEQFF. The CDR3 DNA reads TGTGCCAGCAGCTTGGGACAGGGGGCATACAATGAGCAGTTCTTC.

As regards this clone: Its ends do not fully match the called genes, so a read error is possible. This chain uses TRBV19 with TRBJ2-6, with D possibly called TRBD1 or TRBD2 (6 bases each). In germline, CDR1 is LNHDA, CDR2 SQIVND (reference sequence). The CDR3 covers 17 residues. CDR3 nucleotides: TGTGCCAGTAGGATAGGGGGGCGCGTAACTGGGGCCAACGTCCTGACTTTC. Its translation: CASRIGGRVTGANVLTF.

This rearrangement joins TRBV2 to TRBJ2-7; weak D call: TRBD1 (5 bases). The germline V gene encodes CDR1 SNHLY and CDR2 FYNNEI. V lost 1 base and J lost 11, with 15 bases in between. There are 13 residues in the CDR3. DNA of the CDR3: TGTGCCAGCAGTGAAGAGGGGCGTAGTGAGGAGTACTTC. Residues: CASSEEGRSEEYF.

This chain links TRBV5-1 with TRBJ1-3; D is ambiguous. Looked up from germline, CDR1 is SGHRS and CDR2 is YFSETQ. The CDR3 totals 15 residues. V lost 0 bases and J lost 0, with 7 bases in between. The CDR3 nucleotides read TGCGCCAGCAGCTTGGAACAAATCTCTGGAAACACCATATATTTT. Its translation is CASSLEQISGNTIYF.